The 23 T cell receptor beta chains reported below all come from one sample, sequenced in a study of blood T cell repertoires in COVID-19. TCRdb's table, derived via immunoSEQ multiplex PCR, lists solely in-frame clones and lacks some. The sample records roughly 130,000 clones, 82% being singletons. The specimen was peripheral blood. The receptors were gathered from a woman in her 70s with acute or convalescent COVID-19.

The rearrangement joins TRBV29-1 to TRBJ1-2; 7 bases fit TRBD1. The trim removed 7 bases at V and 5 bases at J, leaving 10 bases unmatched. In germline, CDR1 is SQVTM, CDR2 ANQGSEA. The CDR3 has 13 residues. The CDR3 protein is CSAAGGSRYGYTF. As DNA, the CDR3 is TGCAGCGCCGCAGGGGGAAGTCGGTATGGCTACACCTTC.

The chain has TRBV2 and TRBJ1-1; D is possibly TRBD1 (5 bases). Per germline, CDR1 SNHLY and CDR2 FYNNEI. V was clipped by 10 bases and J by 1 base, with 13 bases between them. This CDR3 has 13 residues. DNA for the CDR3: TGTGCCACCTCGGGACTGAGGAACACTGAAGCTTTCTTT. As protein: CATSGLRNTEAFF. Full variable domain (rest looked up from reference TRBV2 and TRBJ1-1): EPEVTQTPSHQVTQMGQEVILRCVPISNHLYFYWYRQILGQKVEFLVSFYNNEISEKSEIFDDQFSVERPDGSNFTLKIRSTKLEDSAMYFCATSGLRNTEAFFGQGTRLTVV.

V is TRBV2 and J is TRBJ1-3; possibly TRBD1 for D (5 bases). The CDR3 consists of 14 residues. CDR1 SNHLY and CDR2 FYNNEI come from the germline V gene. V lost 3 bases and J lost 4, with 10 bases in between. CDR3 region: CASSDGGSGNTIYF. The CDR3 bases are TGTGCCAGCAGTGACGGGGGATCCGGAAACACCATATATTTT.

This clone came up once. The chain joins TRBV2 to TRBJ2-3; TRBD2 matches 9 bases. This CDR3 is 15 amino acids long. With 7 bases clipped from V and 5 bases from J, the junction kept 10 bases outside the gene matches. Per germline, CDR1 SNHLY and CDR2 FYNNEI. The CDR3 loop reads CASTLAGGSLDTQYF. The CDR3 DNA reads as TGTGCCAGCACGCTGGCGGGGGGGTCGTTAGATACGCAGTATTTT.

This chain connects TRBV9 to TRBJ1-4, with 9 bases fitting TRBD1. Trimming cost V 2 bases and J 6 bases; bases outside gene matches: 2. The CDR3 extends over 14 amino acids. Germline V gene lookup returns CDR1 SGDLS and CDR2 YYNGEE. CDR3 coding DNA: TGTGCCAGCAGCGTCGGACAGGGGTATGAAAAACTGTTTTTT. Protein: CASSVGQGYEKLFF.

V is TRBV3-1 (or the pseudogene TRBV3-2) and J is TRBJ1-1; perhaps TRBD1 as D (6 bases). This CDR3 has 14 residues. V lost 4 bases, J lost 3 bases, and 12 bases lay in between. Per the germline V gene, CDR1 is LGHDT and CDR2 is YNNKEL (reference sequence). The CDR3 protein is CASSLAQGYTEAFF. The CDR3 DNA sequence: TGTGCCAGCAGCCTCGCTCAGGGGTACACTGAAGCTTTCTTT.

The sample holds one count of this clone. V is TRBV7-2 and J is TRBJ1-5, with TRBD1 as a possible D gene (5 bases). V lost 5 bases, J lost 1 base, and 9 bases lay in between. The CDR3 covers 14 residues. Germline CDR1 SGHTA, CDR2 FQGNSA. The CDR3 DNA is TGTGCCAGCAGCCCAGGGAACAGCAATCAGCCCCAGCATTTT. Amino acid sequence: CASSPGNSNQPQHF.

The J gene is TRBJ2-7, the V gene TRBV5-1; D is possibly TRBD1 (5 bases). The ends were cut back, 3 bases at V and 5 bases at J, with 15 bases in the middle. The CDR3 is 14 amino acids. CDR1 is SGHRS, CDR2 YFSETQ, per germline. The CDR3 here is CASSWAAGFDEQYF. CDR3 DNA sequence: TGCGCCAGCAGCTGGGCGGCAGGGTTCGACGAGCAGTACTTC.

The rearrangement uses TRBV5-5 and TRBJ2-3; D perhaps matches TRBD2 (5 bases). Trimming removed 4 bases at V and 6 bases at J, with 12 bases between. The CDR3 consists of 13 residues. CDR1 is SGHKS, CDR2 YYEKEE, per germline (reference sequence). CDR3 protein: CASSPGPGDTQYF. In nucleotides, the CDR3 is TGTGCCAGCAGCCCCGGGCCGGGGGATACGCAGTATTTT.

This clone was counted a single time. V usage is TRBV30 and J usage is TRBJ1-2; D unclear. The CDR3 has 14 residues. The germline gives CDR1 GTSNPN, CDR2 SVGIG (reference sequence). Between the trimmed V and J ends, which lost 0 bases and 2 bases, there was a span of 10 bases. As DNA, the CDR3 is TGTGCCTGGAGTGTAATTGTCCAAAACTATGGCTACACCTTC. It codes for CAWSVIVQNYGYTF. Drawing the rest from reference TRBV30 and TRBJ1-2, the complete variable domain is SQTIHQWPATLVQPVGSPLSLECTVEGTSNPNLYWYRQAAGRGLQLLFYSVGIGQISSEVPQNLSASRPQDRQFILSSKKLLLSDSGFYLCAWSVIVQNYGYTFGSGTRLTVV.

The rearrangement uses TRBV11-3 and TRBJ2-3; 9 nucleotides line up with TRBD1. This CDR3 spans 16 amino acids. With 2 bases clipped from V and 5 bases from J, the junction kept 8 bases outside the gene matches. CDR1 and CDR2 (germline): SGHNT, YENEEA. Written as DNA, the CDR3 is TGTGCCAGCAGCTTAAGGTTAGGACAGGGGAAAGATACGCAGTATTTT. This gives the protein CASSLRLGQGKDTQYF.

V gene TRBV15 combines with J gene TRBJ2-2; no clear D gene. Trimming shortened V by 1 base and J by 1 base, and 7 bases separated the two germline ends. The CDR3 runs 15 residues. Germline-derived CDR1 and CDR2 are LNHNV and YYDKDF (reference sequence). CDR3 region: CATSRGIQNTGELFF. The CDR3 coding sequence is TGTGCCACCAGCAGAGGTATACAGAACACCGGGGAGCTGTTTTTT.

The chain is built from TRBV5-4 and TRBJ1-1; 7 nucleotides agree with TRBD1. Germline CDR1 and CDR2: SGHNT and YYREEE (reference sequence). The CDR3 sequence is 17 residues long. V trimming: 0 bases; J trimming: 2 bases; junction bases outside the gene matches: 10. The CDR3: CASSLEGYRGGNTEAFF. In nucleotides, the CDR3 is TGTGCCAGCAGCTTGGAGGGCTACAGGGGTGGTAACACTGAAGCTTTCTTT.

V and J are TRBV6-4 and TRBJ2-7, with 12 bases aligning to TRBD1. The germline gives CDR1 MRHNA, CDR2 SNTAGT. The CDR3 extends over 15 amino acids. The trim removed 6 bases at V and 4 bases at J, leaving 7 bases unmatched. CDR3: CASRVPGQGAYEQYF. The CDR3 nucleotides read TGTGCCAGCAGGGTCCCGGGACAGGGGGCTTACGAGCAGTACTTC.

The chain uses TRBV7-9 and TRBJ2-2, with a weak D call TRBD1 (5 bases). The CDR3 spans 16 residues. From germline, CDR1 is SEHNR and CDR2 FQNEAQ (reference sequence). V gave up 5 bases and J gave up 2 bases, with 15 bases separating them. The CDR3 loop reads CASSPDTYPNTGELFF. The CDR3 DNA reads TGTGCCAGCAGCCCGGACACCTACCCAAACACCGGGGAGCTGTTTTTT.

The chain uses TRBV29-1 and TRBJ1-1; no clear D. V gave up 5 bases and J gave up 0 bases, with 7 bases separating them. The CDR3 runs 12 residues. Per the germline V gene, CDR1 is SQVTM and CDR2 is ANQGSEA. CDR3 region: CSVLGVNTEAFF. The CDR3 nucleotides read TGCAGCGTTTTAGGAGTGAACACTGAAGCTTTCTTT.

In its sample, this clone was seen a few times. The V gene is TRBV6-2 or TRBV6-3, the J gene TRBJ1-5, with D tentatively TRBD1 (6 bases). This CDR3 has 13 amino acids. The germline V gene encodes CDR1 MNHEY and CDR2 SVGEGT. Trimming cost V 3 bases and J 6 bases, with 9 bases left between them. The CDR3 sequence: CASSYVGGQPQHF. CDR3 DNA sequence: TGTGCCAGCAGTTATGTAGGGGGTCAGCCCCAGCATTTT.

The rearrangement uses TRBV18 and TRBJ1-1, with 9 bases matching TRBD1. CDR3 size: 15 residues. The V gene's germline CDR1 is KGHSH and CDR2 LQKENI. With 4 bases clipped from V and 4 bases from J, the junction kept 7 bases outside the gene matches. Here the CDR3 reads CASSLGDRESTEAFF. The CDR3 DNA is TGTGCCAGCTCACTAGGGGACAGGGAGAGCACTGAAGCTTTCTTT.

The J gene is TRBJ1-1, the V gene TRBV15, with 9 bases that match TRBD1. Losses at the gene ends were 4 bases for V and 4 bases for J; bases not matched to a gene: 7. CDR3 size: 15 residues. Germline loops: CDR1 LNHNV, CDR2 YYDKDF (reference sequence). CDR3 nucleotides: TGTGCCACCAGCACGGGACAGGGAGGCGGCACTGAAGCTTTCTTT. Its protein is CATSTGQGGGTEAFF.

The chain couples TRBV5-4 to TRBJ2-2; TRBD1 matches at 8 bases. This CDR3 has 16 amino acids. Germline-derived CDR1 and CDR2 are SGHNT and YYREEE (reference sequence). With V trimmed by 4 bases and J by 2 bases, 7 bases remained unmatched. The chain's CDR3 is CASSLDRGLNTGELFF. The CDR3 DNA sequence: TGTGCCAGCAGCCTTGACAGGGGCCTAAACACCGGGGAGCTGTTTTTT.

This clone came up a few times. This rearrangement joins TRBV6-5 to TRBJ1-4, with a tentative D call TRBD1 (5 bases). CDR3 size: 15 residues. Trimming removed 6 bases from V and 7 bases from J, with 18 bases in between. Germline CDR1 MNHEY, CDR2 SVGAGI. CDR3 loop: CASRQRVQGSEKLFF. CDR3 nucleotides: TGTGCCAGCAGGCAAAGAGTCCAGGGTTCTGAAAAACTGTTTTTT.

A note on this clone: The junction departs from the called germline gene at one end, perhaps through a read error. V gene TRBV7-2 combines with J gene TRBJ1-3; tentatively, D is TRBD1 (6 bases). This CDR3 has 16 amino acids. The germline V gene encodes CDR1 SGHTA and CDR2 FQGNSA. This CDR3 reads CASTLGGRGTGNTIYF. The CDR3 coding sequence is TGTGCCAGCACCTTAGGGGGACGGGGGACTGGAAACACCATATATTTT.

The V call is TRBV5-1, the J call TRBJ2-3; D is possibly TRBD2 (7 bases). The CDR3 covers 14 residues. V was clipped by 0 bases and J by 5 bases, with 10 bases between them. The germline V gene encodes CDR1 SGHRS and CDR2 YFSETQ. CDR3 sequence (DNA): TGCGCCAGCAGCTTGGTGGGAGGGGGAGATACGCAGTATTTT. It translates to CASSLVGGGDTQYF.